These T cell receptor beta chains were read from a single sample in a study of blood T cell repertoires in COVID-19. TCRdb's table, derived via immunoSEQ multiplex PCR, lists solely in-frame clones and lacks some. This table has roughly 260,000 clones, 65% to 90% appearing once. The specimen sequenced was peripheral blood. All receptors come from a woman in her 70s with acute or convalescent COVID-19. The CDR3 runs from the conserved cysteine through the conserved F or W. Some rows mark clone size as missing; the rest say once, few, many or name a class of expanded clone.

V gene,clone size,CDR3 protein
TRBV5-1,.,CASSSTGREQFF
TRBV3-1/TRBV3-2,once,CASSRGQVWTGELFF
TRBV7-9,.,CASSPSYGSSYEQYF
TRBV9,.,CASSVATGGETQYF
TRBV5-1,.,CASKETGPTYEQYF
TRBV5-5,.,CASSLVVRGPNEKLFF
TRBV19,.,CASSIQGAGNTIYF
TRBV7-8,.,CASSLEQGRNTIYF
TRBV11-3,.,CASSLEFGQGPFYSSYNEQFF
TRBV10-3,.,CAIAGGLAGSTDTQYF
TRBV30,.,CAWRAGGSFGNTIYF
TRBV18,.,CASSPGLGGDEQYF
TRBV7-2,.,CASSLGSPNSGNTIYF
TRBV7-2,.,CASSLGQGVSFPYGYTF
TRBV6-5,.,CASSYSGGRTNYGYTF
TRBV6-2/TRBV6-3,.,CACSVASYEQYF
TRBV10-3,.,CAITDAQLGYEQYF
TRBV6-5,.,CASHQTGAGEQFF
TRBV18,.,CASSPQGGAEGYTEAFF
TRBV6-5,.,CASRTGTTGELFF
TRBV7-2,few,CASSPAGGRDIQYF
TRBV5-1,once,CASSSGQTNTGELFF
TRBV5-1,.,CASSLNGFTGELFF
TRBV6-6,.,CASSPLRGQEIQETQYF
TRBV6-5,.,CASISWAPGNTIYF
TRBV7-8,.,CASSLGWRGDNEQFF
TRBV5-6,.,CASRPGKPGQVNTEAFF
TRBV4-2,.,CASSQDWQVGNNSPLHF
TRBV5-1,few,CASSAGYNEQFF
TRBV5-4,.,CASSLAASSSYNSPLHF
TRBV5-5,.,CASSLAGGPGNSPLHF
TRBV6-5,once,CASSPRTQQETQYF
TRBV6-5,.,CASSLFSNTEAFF
TRBV3-1/TRBV3-2,.,CASSTGLAGETQYF
TRBV5-1,.,CASSTGQGGEKLFF
TRBV6-5,once,CASSYGTGNTGELFF
TRBV24-1,.,CATSDSGTDLYNEQFF
TRBV7-9,.,CASSLQAAPGNTIYF
TRBV28,.,CASSLPTGGPLEQYF
TRBV10-3,.,CAISESTGSGSPLHF
TRBV6-2/TRBV6-3,.,CASSRQGTQPQHF
TRBV28,.,CASRTGGLTDTQYF
TRBV18,.,CASSPLFSARGTQYF